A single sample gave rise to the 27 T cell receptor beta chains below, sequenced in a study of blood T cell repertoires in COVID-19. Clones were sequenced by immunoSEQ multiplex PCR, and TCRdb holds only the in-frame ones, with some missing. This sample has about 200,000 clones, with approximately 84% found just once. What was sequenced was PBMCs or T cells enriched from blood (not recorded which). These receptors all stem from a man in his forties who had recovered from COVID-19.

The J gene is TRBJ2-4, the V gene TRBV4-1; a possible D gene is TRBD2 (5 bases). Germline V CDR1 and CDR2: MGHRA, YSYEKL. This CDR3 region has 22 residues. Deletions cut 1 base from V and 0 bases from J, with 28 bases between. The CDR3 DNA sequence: TGCGCCAGCAGCCAAGTTCTTGGTCCGAGTTTTTACGGGGTCCTAGCCAAAAACATTCAGTACTTC. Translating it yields CASSQVLGPSFYGVLAKNIQYF.

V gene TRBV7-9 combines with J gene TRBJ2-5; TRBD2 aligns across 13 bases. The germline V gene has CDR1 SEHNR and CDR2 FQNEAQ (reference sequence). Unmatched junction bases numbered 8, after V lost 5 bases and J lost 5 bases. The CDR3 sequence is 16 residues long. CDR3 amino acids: CASSLTSGGPRETQYF. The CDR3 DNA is TGTGCCAGCAGCCTGACTAGCGGGGGGCCGAGGGAGACCCAGTACTTC.

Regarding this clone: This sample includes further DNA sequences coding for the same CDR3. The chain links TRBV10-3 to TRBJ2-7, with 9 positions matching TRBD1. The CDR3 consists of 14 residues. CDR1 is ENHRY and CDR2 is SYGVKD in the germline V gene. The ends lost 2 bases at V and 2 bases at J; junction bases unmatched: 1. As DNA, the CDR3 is TGTGCCATCAGTGAGGGACAGGGGACCTACGAGCAGTACTTC. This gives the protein CAISEGQGTYEQYF.

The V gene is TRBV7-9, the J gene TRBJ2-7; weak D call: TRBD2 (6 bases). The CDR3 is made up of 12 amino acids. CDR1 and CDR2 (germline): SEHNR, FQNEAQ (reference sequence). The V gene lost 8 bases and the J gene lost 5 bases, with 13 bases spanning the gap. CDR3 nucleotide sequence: TGTGCCAGCGTTACCGGGGGTAACGAGCAGTACTTC. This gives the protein CASVTGGNEQYF.

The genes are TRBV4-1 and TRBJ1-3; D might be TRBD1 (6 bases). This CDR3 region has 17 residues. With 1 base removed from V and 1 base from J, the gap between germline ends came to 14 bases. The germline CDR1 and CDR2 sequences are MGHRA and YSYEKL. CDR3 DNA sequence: TGCGCCAGCAGCCAAGTACCACAGGGTCTTTCTGGAAACACCATATATTTT. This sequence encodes CASSQVPQGLSGNTIYF.

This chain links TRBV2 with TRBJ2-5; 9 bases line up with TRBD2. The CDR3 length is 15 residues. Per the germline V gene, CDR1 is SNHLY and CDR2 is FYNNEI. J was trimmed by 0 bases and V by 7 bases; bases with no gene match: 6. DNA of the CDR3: TGTGCCAGCACGACGCGGGGGGGGTACCAAGAGACCCAGTACTTC. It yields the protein CASTTRGGYQETQYF.

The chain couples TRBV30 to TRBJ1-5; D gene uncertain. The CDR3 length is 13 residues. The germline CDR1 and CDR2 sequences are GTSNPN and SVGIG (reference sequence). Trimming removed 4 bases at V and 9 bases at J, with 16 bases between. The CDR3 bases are TGTGCCTGGACCAACAAGGCCCGGGGGCCCCAGCATTTT. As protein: CAWTNKARGPQHF.

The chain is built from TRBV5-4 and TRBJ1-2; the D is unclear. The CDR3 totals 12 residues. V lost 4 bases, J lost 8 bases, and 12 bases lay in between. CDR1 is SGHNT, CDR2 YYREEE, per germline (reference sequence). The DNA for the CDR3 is TGTGCCAGCAGCGCTACGGAGTCCGGCTACACCTTC. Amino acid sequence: CASSATESGYTF.

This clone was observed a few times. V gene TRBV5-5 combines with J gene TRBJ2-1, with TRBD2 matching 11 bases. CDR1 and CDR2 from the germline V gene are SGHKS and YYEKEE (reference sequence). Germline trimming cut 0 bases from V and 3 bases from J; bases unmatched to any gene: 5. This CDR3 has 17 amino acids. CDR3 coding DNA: TGTGCCAGCAGCTTGGTGGCTAGCGGGGGGTTCTACAATGAGCAGTTCTTC. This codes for CASSLVASGGFYNEQFF.

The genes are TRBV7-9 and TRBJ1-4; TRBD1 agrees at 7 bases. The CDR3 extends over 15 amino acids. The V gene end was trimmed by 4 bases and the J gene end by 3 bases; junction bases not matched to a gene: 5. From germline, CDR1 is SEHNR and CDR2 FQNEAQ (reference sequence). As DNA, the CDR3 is TGTGCCAGCAGCTCACCGGGACAGTCTAATGAAAAACTGTTTTTT. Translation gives CASSSPGQSNEKLFF. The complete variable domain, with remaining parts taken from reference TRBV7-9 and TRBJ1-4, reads DTGVSQNPRHKITKRGQNVTFRCDPISEHNRLYWYRQTLGQGPEFLTYFQNEAQLEKSRLLSDRFSAERPKGSFSTLEIQRTEQGDSAMYLCASSSPGQSNEKLFFGSGTQLSVL.

The CDR3 here is CASSDRGGGEQFF. For the CDR3, the DNA is TGTGCCAGCAGTGACAGGGGTGGAGGTGAGCAGTTCTTC. The rearrangement uses TRBV6-1 and TRBJ2-1; possible D gene TRBD1, 6 bases. The CDR3 is 13 residues long. Germline-derived CDR1 and CDR2 are MNHNS and SASEGT. V was cut by 3 bases and J by 9 bases, with 12 bases left in between.

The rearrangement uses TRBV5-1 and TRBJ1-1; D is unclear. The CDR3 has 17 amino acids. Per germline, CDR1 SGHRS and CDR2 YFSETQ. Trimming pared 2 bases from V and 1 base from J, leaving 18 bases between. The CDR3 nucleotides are TGCGCCAGCAGCTTAAGAGGCCTCGGCTCTGGGAACACTGAAGCTTTCTTT. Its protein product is CASSLRGLGSGNTEAFF.

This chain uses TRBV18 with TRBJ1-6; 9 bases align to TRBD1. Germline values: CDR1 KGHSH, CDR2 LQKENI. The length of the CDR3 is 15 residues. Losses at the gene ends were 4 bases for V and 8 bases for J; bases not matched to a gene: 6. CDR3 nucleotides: TGTGCCAGCTCACAAACCGGGACAGGGTATTCACCCCTCCACTTT. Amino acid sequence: CASSQTGTGYSPLHF. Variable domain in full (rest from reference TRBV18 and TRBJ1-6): NAGVMQNPRHLVRRRGQEARLRCSPMKGHSHVYWYRQLPEEGLKFMVYLQKENIIDESGMPKERFSAEFPKEGPSILRIQQVVRGDSAAYFCASSQTGTGYSPLHFGNGTRLTVT.

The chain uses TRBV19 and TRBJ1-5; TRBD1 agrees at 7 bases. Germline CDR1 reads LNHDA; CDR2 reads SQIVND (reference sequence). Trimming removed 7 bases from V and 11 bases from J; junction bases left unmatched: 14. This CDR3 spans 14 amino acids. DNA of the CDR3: TGTGCCAGTACCTCCGGACAGGCCCTATGGACCCAGCATTTT. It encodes CASTSGQALWTQHF.

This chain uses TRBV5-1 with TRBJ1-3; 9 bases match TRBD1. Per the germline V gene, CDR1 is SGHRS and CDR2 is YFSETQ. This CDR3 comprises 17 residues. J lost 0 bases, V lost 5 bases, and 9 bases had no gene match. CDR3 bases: TGCGCCAGCAGAGGACAGGGGACAGCCAACTCTGGAAACACCATATATTTT. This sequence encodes CASRGQGTANSGNTIYF.

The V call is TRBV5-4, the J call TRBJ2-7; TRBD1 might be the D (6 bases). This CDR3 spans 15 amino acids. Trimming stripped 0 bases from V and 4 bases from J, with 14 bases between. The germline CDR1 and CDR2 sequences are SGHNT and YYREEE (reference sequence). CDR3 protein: CASSLAPGELYEQYF. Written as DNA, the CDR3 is TGTGCCAGCAGCTTGGCGCCAGGGGAACTGTACGAGCAGTACTTC. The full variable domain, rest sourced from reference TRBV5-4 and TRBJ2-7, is ETGVTQSPTHLIKTRGQQVTLRCSSQSGHNTVSWYQQALGQGPQFIFQYYREEENGRGNFPPRFSGLQFPNYSSELNVNALELDDSALYLCASSLAPGELYEQYFGPGTRLTVT.

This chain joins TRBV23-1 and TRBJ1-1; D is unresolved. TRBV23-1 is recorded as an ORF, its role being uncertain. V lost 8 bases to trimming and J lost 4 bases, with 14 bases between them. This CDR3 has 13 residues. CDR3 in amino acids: CASPREGGTEAFF. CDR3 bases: TGCGCCAGCCCACGAGAGGGCGGCACTGAAGCTTTCTTT.

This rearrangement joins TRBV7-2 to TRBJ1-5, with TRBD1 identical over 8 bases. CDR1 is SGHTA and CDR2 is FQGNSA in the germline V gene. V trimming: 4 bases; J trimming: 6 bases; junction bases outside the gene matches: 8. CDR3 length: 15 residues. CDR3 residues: CASSSRTGFGQPQHF. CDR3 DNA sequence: TGTGCCAGCAGCTCGCGGACAGGGTTCGGTCAGCCCCAGCATTTT.

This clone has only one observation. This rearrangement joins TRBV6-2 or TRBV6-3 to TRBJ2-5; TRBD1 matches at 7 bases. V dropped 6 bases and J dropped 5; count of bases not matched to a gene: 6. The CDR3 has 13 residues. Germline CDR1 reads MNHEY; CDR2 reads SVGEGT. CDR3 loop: CASSTDRWETQYF. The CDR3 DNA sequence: TGTGCCAGCAGCACGGACAGGTGGGAGACCCAGTACTTC.

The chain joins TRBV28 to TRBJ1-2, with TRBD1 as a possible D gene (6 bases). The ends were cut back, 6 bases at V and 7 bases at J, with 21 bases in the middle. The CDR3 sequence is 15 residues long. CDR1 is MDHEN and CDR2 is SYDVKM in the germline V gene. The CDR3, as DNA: TGTGCCAGCAGCTCCGGGACACTTCCCCCGTTTGGCTACACCTTC. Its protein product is CASSSGTLPPFGYTF.

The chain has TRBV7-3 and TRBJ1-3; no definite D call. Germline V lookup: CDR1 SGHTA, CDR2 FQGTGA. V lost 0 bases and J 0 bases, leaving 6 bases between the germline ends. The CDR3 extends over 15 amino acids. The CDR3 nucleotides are TGTGCCAGCAGCTTAACAGCAACCTCTGGAAACACCATATATTTT. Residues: CASSLTATSGNTIYF.

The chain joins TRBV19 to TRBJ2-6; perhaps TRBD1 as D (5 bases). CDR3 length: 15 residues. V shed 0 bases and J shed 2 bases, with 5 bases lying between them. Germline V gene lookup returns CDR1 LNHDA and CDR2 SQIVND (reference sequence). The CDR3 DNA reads TGTGCCAGTAGTATAGACAGGGCTGGGGCCAACGTCCTGACTTTC. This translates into CASSIDRAGANVLTF.

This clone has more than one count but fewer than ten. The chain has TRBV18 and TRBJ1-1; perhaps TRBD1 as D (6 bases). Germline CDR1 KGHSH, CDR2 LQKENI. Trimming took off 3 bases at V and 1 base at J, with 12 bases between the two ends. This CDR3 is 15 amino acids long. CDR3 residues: CASSPFQGRNTEAFF. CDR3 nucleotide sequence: TGTGCCAGCTCACCCTTTCAGGGGCGGAACACTGAAGCTTTCTTT.

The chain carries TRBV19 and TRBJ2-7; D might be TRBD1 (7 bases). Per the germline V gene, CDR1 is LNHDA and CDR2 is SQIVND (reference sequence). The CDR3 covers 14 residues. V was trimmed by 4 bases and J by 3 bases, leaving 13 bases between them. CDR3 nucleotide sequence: TGTGCCAGTAGTAGGAGGGACAGAAGCTACGAGCAGTACTTC. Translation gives CASSRRDRSYEQYF.

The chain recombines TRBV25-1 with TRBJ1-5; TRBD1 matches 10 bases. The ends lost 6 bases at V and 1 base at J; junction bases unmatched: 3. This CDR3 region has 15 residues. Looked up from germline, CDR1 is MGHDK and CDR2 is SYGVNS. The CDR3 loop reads CASSDRGRSNQPQHF. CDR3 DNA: TGTGCCAGCAGCGACAGGGGGCGAAGCAATCAGCCCCAGCATTTT.

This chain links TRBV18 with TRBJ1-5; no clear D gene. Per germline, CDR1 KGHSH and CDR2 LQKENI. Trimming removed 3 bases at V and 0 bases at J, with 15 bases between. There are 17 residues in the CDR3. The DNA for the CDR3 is TGTGCCAGCTCACCCGCCGCAACAGCTACTAGCAATCAGCCCCAGCATTTT. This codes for CASSPAATATSNQPQHF.

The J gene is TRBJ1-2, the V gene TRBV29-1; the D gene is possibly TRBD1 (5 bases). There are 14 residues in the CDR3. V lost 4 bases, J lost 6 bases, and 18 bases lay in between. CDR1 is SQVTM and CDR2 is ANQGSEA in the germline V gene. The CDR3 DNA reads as TGCAGCGTTGGTAGGCAGGGAACTACGCATGGCTACACCTTC. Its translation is CSVGRQGTTHGYTF.